Listed below are T cell receptor beta chains from one sample, sequenced in a study of a mutant IDH1 vaccine in newly diagnosed glioma. Produced via immunoSEQ multiplex PCR; TCRdb's table is partial and in-frame only. In the table there are tens of thousands of clones, around 88% of which are singletons. The input for sequencing was peripheral blood mononuclear cells (PBMCs), taken from a glioma patient treated with radiotherapy, temozolomide or both. These receptors all stem from a woman between 18 and 29 years old with glioma. Some clones in this sample may be carry-over from other donors' samples. Each CDR3 is given with its conserved first and last residue. D genes are given only for firm matches. Clone size is shown for a subset of rows, as once, few, many or a class of expanded clone.

J	V	D	length	size	CDR3	DNA
TRBJ1-5	TRBV9	-	14	-	CASSVAGGDQPQHF	TGTGCCAGCAGCGTAGCGGGGGGAGATCAGCCCCAGCATTTT
TRBJ1-2	TRBV9	-	13	-	CASSRDGGLGYTF	TGTGCCAGCAGCCGGGACGGCGGATTGGGCTACACCTTC
TRBJ1-4	TRBV2	-	15	-	CASRQGGVTNEKLFF	TGTGCCAGCCGCCAGGGCGGAGTAACTAATGAAAAACTGTTTTTT
TRBJ1-3	TRBV6-5	TRBD1	16	-	CASSFQGQGRGNTIYF	TGTGCCAGCAGTTTCCAGGGACAGGGGAGGGGAAACACCATATATTTT
TRBJ1-2	TRBV9	-	15	-	CASRTQGGGEYGYTF	TGTGCCAGCAGGACACAGGGCGGGGGAGAGTATGGCTACACCTTC
TRBJ1-1	TRBV6-1	TRBD1	13	few	CASRWTGNTEAFF	TGTGCCAGCAGGTGGACAGGGAACACTGAAGCTTTCTTT
TRBJ2-7	TRBV7-8	TRBD1	15	-	CASSPRDRITYEQYF	TGTGCCAGCAGCCCCAGGGACAGGATCACCTACGAGCAGTACTTC
TRBJ2-7	TRBV5-1	TRBD1	14	-	CASSLGTGPYEQYF	TGCGCCAGCAGCTTGGGGACAGGGCCCTACGAGCAGTACTTC
TRBJ2-1	TRBV5-1	-	14	-	CASSLGGKVDEQFF	TGCGCCAGCAGCTTGGGGGGGAAGGTGGATGAGCAGTTCTTC
TRBJ2-3	TRBV10-3	TRBD2	13	-	CAIRGGSTDTQYF	TGTGCCATCAGGGGAGGGAGCACAGATACGCAGTATTTT
TRBJ2-2	TRBV29-1	TRBD1	14	-	CSVESTGGPGELFF	TGCAGCGTTGAATCGACAGGGGGCCCCGGGGAGCTGTTTTTT
TRBJ2-7	TRBV7-8	-	13	-	CASSGDNSYEQYF	TGTGCCAGCAGCGGGGACAACTCCTACGAGCAGTACTTC
TRBJ2-3	TRBV7-9	-	15	-	CASSLATPGADTQYF	TGTGCCAGCAGCTTAGCGACTCCGGGTGCGGATACGCAGTATTTT